The 25 T cell receptor beta chains in this list originate from one sample, sequenced in a study of cytomegalovirus exposure and HLA in healthy donors. Primers for the PCR totalled 60 Vbeta and 13 Jbeta. The data were produced by immunoSEQ multiplex PCR, yet TCRdb's version contains in-frame clones alone and is incomplete. The sample holds about 180,000 clones, about 80% seen once. The sample taken for sequencing was PBMCs. Every receptor here comes from a man aged 60 to 75 in good health and CMV-seronegative.

The chain couples TRBV2 to TRBJ2-7, with TRBD2 identical over 7 bases. Germline V CDR1 and CDR2: SNHLY, FYNNEI. V shed 10 bases and J 6 bases; nucleotides not matched to a gene: 12. CDR3 length: 13 residues. The CDR3 bases are TGTGCCACCCGACTAGCCGGGACTATCGAGCAGTACTTC. It translates to CATRLAGTIEQYF.

The CDR3 is CASSITFGQEAFF. CDR3 in DNA: TGTGCCAGTAGTATCACCTTTGGACAGGAAGCTTTCTTT. J is TRBJ1-1 and V is TRBV19, with D perhaps TRBD1 (6 bases). V lost 3 bases and J lost 8, with 13 bases in between. The CDR3 runs to 13 residues. Germline loops: CDR1 LNHDA, CDR2 SQIVND (reference sequence).

The chain carries TRBV7-2 and TRBJ2-7; 8 bases match TRBD2. Losses at the gene ends were 5 bases for V and 3 bases for J; bases not matched to a gene: 9. The CDR3 spans 15 residues. Germline V gene lookup returns CDR1 SGHTA and CDR2 FQGNSA. In DNA form, the CDR3 reads TGTGCCAGCAGCCCACGACTAGCGAAAGACTACGAGCAGTACTTC. Protein sequence: CASSPRLAKDYEQYF.

The V call is TRBV5-4, the J call TRBJ1-2; 7 nucleotides align to TRBD1. CDR1 SGHNT and CDR2 YYREEE come from the germline V gene (reference sequence). J lost 3 bases, V lost 3 bases, and 8 bases had no gene match. This CDR3 is 15 amino acids long. The CDR3 protein is CASSSQGQSYYGYTF. In DNA, the CDR3 is TGTGCCAGCAGCTCACAGGGGCAGAGCTACTATGGCTACACCTTC.

The rearrangement links TRBV29-1 to TRBJ2-7; TRBD1 agrees at 11 bases. Per the germline V gene, CDR1 is SQVTM and CDR2 is ANQGSEA. The CDR3 covers 15 residues. The J segment lost 2 bases and the V segment lost 1 base, leaving 4 bases of the junction unmatched. The CDR3 sequence is CSVEVRTGGPYEQYF. CDR3 nucleotides: TGCAGCGTTGAAGTCCGGACAGGGGGCCCCTACGAGCAGTACTTC.

This clone was seen a handful of times. This chain joins TRBV5-6 and TRBJ1-6, with D uncertain. The CDR3 sequence is 15 residues long. CDR1 SGHDT and CDR2 YYEEEE come from the germline V gene. V was trimmed by 4 bases and J by 9 bases, leaving 17 bases between them. CDR3 amino acids: CASSPPRTGSSPLHF. CDR3 DNA: TGTGCCAGCAGCCCGCCGCGTACCGGGAGTTCACCCCTCCACTTT.

The V gene is TRBV6-1, the J gene TRBJ1-3; tentatively, D is TRBD1 (5 bases). In germline, CDR1 is MNHNS, CDR2 SASEGT. The CDR3 runs to 15 residues. Trimming removed 2 bases from V and 1 base from J, with 9 bases in between. In DNA, the CDR3 is TGTGCCAGCAGTGAACGCAGGGTTTCTGGAAACACCATATATTTT. It encodes CASSERRVSGNTIYF.

This rearrangement joins TRBV5-1 to TRBJ2-7; D not resolved. This CDR3 comprises 11 residues. V lost 1 base, J lost 5 bases, and 4 bases lay in between. CDR1 is SGHRS, CDR2 YFSETQ, per germline. The CDR3 DNA follows: TGCGCCAGCAGCTTGAGCAACGAGCAGTACTTC. This codes for CASSLSNEQYF.

V usage is TRBV27 and J usage is TRBJ1-2; TRBD1 matches 7 bases. This CDR3 region has 18 residues. V lost 6 bases to trimming and J lost 0 bases; unmatched junction nucleotides: 16. Germline V lookup: CDR1 MNHEY, CDR2 SMNVEV (reference sequence). The CDR3 is CASSENRDRRGANYGYTF. The CDR3 DNA follows: TGTGCCAGCAGCGAGAATCGGGACAGACGAGGGGCTAACTATGGCTACACCTTC.

The chain couples TRBV29-1 to TRBJ1-1, with D maybe TRBD1 (6 bases). Trimming left V 5 bases short and J 11 bases short, with 12 bases between. From germline, CDR1 is SQVTM and CDR2 ANQGSEA. The CDR3 covers 10 residues. The DNA for the CDR3 is TGCAGCGTTAAGGACAGTAGGGCTTTCTTT. Translation: CSVKDSRAFF.

This rearrangement joins TRBV18 to TRBJ2-3, with D maybe TRBD2 (6 bases). Trimming shortened V by 6 bases and J by 6 bases, and 10 bases separated the two germline ends. The CDR3 consists of 12 residues. CDR1 is KGHSH, CDR2 LQKENI, per germline. CDR3 coding DNA: TGTGCCAGCTCTCTAGGAGGGGATACGCAGTATTTT. Protein: CASSLGGDTQYF.

The J gene is TRBJ1-4, the V gene TRBV28; D possibly corresponds to TRBD1 (5 bases). The CDR3 has 14 residues. Between the trimmed V and J ends, which lost 3 bases and 1 base, there was a span of 6 bases. CDR1 and CDR2 from the germline V gene are MDHEN and SYDVKM. The CDR3, as DNA: TGTGCCAGCAGTTTGGGGGGAACTAATGAAAAACTGTTTTTT. It translates to CASSLGGTNEKLFF.

The chain uses TRBV6-5 and TRBJ1-1; TRBD1 agrees at 7 bases. The trim removed 1 base at V and 3 bases at J, leaving 5 bases unmatched. CDR3 length: 15 residues. The germline CDR1 and CDR2 sequences are MNHEY and SVGAGI. CDR3 nucleotides: TGTGCCAGCAGTTACTGGGGACAGAAAGACACTGAAGCTTTCTTT. It specifies CASSYWGQKDTEAFF.

This clone was seen once. The rearrangement uses TRBV11-2 and TRBJ2-3; perhaps TRBD1 as D (6 bases). Germline CDR1 SGHAT, CDR2 FQNNGV. The CDR3 covers 16 residues. Trimming stripped 0 bases from V and 5 bases from J, with 15 bases between. CDR3: CASSLDLVGAGDTQYF. CDR3 bases: TGTGCCAGCAGCTTAGATCTGGTGGGGGCCGGAGATACGCAGTATTTT.

The gene calls are TRBV6-5 and TRBJ2-1; tentative D call: TRBD1 (7 bases). This CDR3 contains 15 residues. Germline V lookup: CDR1 MNHEY, CDR2 SVGAGI. Trimming cost V 7 bases and J 13 bases, with 26 bases left between them. CDR3 nucleotides: TGTGCCAGCACCAGCAGGGGGGCGCCGTCCAATTTCCAGTTCTTC. Protein product: CASTSRGAPSNFQFF.

This rearrangement joins TRBV4-1 to TRBJ1-1; 7 positions match TRBD1. This CDR3 is 15 amino acids long. J was trimmed by 4 bases and V by 5 bases; bases with no gene match: 10. CDR1 and CDR2 from the germline V gene are MGHRA and YSYEKL. The DNA for the CDR3 is TGCGCCAGCAGCTTAGAGGCGACAGGGTCCACTGAAGCTTTCTTT. The encoded protein is CASSLEATGSTEAFF.

This sequence joins TRBV5-6 and TRBJ2-1; D is possibly TRBD1 (5 bases). The CDR3 loop spans 11 amino acids. Germline V gene lookup returns CDR1 SGHDT and CDR2 YYEEEE. With 4 bases removed from V and 15 bases from J, the gap between germline ends came to 14 bases. Written as DNA, the CDR3 is TGTGCCAGCAGCCAGGATCAGGGCCTGTTCTTC. Translated: CASSQDQGLFF.

This clone was counted only a few times. The CDR3 DNA sequence: TGCGCCAGCAGCTTAGACAGGGGTTCTTCTGGAAACACCATATATTTT. This encodes CASSLDRGSSGNTIYF. The chain combines TRBV5-1 with TRBJ1-3; 8 bases fit TRBD1. V lost 2 bases and J lost 1; bases outside the gene matches: 5. The CDR3 totals 16 residues. Germline loops: CDR1 SGHRS, CDR2 YFSETQ.

The CDR3 DNA sequence: TGTGCCAGCAGTTTCGGAGACAGCCGAAACACCATATATTTT. Translating it yields CASSFGDSRNTIYF. The chain couples TRBV28 to TRBJ1-3; D may be TRBD1 (5 bases). Germline lookup yields CDR1 MDHEN and CDR2 SYDVKM. V lost 3 bases, J lost 5 bases, and 11 bases lay in between. CDR3 length: 14 residues.

This chain uses TRBV29-1 with TRBJ1-2, with D tentatively TRBD1 (6 bases). The CDR3 is 14 residues long. The V gene's germline CDR1 is SQVTM and CDR2 ANQGSEA. Trimming removed 2 bases at V and 8 bases at J, with 18 bases between. CDR3: CSVEIGGGSRGYTF. In DNA, the CDR3 is TGCAGCGTTGAAATTGGGGGCGGGTCGAGGGGCTACACCTTC. Looking up the rest from reference TRBV29-1 and TRBJ1-2 gives the full variable domain: SAVISQKPSRDICQRGTSLTIQCQVDSQVTMMFWYRQQPGQSLTLIATANQGSEATYESGFVIDKFPISRPNLTFSTLTVSNMSPEDSSIYLCSVEIGGGSRGYTFGSGTRLTVV.

The chain links TRBV29-1 to TRBJ2-4; the D gene is possibly TRBD1 (6 bases). This CDR3 comprises 14 residues. In germline, CDR1 is SQVTM, CDR2 ANQGSEA. V dropped 3 bases and J dropped 5 bases, with 14 bases sitting between them. The CDR3 DNA reads as TGCAGCGTTGAGTTGGGGGCAGGCCAAAACATTCAGTACTTC. The encoded protein is CSVELGAGQNIQYF.

The chain combines TRBV15 with TRBJ1-4; the D gene is possibly TRBD1 (5 bases). The CDR3 sequence is 15 residues long. The germline V gene encodes CDR1 LNHNV and CDR2 YYDKDF (reference sequence). V lost 0 bases, J lost 5 bases, and 10 bases lay in between. The CDR3: CATSRDRASNEKLFF. In DNA, the CDR3 is TGTGCCACCAGCAGAGACAGGGCCTCAAATGAAAAACTGTTTTTT. Full variable domain (missing parts from reference TRBV15 and TRBJ1-4): DAMVIQNPRYQVTQFGKPVTLSCSQTLNHNVMYWYQQKSSQAPKLLFHYYDKDFNNEADTPDNFQSRRPNTSFCFLDIRSPGLGDTAMYLCATSRDRASNEKLFFGSGTQLSVL.

The CDR3 spells CASMDRGAYEQYF. In nucleotides, the CDR3 is TGTGCCAGTATGGACAGGGGGGCCTACGAGCAGTACTTC. The V and J genes are TRBV19 and TRBJ2-7; the match to TRBD1 covers 10 bases. Germline CDR1 is LNHDA and CDR2 is SQIVND (reference sequence). The trim removed 7 bases at V and 2 bases at J, leaving 2 bases unmatched. The CDR3 loop spans 13 amino acids.

The chain joins TRBV5-1 to TRBJ2-7; 8 nucleotides agree with TRBD1. CDR1 SGHRS and CDR2 YFSETQ come from the germline V gene. This CDR3 has 13 residues. V lost 3 bases to trimming and J lost 3 bases; unmatched junction nucleotides: 2. The CDR3 nucleotides read TGCGCCAGCAGCTGGGACAGGCTCTACGAGCAGTACTTC. Encoded protein: CASSWDRLYEQYF.

This clone was found a few times. This chain joins TRBV9 and TRBJ2-2; 8 bases line up with TRBD2. In germline, CDR1 is SGDLS, CDR2 YYNGEE. This CDR3 has 16 residues. Germline trimming cut 0 bases from V and 2 bases from J; bases unmatched to any gene: 3. CDR3 coding DNA: TGTGCCAGCAGCGTAGGGAGCGGGGGCAACACCGGGGAGCTGTTTTTT. Translation gives CASSVGSGGNTGELFF.